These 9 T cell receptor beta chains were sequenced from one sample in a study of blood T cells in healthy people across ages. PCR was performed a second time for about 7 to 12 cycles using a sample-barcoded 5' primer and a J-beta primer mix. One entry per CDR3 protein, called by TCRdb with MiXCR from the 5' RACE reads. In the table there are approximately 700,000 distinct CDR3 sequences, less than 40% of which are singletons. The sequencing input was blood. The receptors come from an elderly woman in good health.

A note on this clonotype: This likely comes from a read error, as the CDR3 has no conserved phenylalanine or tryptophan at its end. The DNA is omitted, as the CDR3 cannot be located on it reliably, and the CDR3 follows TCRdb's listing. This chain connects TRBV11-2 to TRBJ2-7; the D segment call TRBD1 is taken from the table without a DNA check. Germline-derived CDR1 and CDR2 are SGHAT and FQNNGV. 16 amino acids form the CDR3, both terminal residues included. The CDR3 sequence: CASSLDLDRGALRAVL.

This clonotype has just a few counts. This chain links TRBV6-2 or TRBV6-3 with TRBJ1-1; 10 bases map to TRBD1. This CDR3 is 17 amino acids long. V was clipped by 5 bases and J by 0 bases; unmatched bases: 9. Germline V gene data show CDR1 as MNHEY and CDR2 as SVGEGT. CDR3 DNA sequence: TGTGCCAGCAGTCGACAGGGGGCTTTGTCCATGAACACTGAAGCTTTCTTT. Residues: CASSRQGALSMNTEAFF.

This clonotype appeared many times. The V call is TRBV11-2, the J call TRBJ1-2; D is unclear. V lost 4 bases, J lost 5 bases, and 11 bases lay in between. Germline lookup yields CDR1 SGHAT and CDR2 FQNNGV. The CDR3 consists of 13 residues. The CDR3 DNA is TGTGCCAGCAGCTCCACTCGTCGGTATGGCTACACCTTC. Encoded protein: CASSSTRRYGYTF.

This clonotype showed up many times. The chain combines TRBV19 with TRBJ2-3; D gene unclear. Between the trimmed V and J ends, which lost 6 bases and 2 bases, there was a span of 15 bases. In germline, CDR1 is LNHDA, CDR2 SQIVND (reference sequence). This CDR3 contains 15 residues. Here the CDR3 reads CASSPNRQFTDTQYF. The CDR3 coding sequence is TGTGCCAGTAGCCCCAACCGGCAATTCACAGATACGCAGTATTTT. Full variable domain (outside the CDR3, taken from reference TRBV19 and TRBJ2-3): DGGITQSPKYLFRKEGQNVTLSCEQNLNHDAMYWYRQDPGQGLRLIYYSQIVNDFQKGDIAEGYSVSREKKESFPLTVTSAQKNPTAFYLCASSPNRQFTDTQYFGPGTRLTVL.

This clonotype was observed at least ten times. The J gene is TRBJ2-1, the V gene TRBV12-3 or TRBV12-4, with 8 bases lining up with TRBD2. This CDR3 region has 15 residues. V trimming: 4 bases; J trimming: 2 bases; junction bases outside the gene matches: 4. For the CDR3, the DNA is TGTGCCAGCAGTTCCAAGCGGGGGACCTACAATGAGCAGTTCTTC. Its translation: CASSSKRGTYNEQFF.

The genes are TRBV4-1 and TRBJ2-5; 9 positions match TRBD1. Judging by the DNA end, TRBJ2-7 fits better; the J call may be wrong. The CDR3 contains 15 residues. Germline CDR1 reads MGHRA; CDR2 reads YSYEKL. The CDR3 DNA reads TGCGCCAGCAGCCAAGTGGCGGGACAGGGCTACGAGCAGTACTTC. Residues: CASSQVAGQGYEQYF.

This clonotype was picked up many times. CDR3 nucleotide sequence: TGTGCCAGCAGCTTAGAAGCGGGGGGGCGGTACTTC. This gives the protein CASSLEAGGRYF. The J gene is TRBJ2-7, the V gene TRBV7-2; 10 nucleotides align to TRBD2. The CDR3 is 12 amino acids. V shed 1 base and J 12 bases; nucleotides not matched to a gene: 3. Per the germline V gene, CDR1 is SGHTA and CDR2 is FQGNSA. Complete variable domain (other parts from reference TRBV7-2 and TRBJ2-7): GAGVSQSPSNKVTEKGKDVELRCDPISGHTALYWYRQSLGQGLEFLIYFQGNSAPDKSGLPSDRFSAERTGGSVSTLTIQRTQQEDSAVYLCASSLEAGGRYFGPGTRLTVT.

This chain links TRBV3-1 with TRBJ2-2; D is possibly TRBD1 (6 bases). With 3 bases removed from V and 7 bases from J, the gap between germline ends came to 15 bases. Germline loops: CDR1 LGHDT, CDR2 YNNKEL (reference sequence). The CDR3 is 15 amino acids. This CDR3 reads CASSQAGTPIGELFF. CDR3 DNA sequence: TGTGCCAGCAGCCAGGCCGGGACACCCATCGGGGAGCTGTTTTTT. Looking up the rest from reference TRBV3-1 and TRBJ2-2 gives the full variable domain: DTAVSQTPKYLVTQMGNDKSIKCEQNLGHDTMYWYKQDSKKFLKIMFSYNNKELIINETVPNRFSPKSPDKAHLNLHINSLELGDSAVYFCASSQAGTPIGELFFGEGSRLTVL.

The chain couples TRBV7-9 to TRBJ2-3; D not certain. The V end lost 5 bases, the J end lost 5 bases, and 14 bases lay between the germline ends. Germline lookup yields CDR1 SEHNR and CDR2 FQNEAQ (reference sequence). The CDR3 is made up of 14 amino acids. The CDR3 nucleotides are TGTGCCAGCAGCCACCCGGTGGCCGGAGATACGCAGTATTTT. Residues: CASSHPVAGDTQYF.